This record concerns one TCR beta chain sequence. RNA was extracted and reverse transcribed into cDNA as the sequencing template. Generated by immunoSEQ multiplex PCR, the TCRdb table keeps only in-frame clones and is missing some. The table records about 140,000 clones, 45% to 60% of them present only once. The data stem from a study of CD8+ T cells in alopecia areata. Germline V lookup: CDR1 SGHVS, CDR2 FQNEAQ. This CDR3 region has 12 residues. The V end lost 5 bases, the J end lost 13 bases, and 15 bases lay between the germline ends. The TCR was taken from a human donor with alopecia areata. The gene calls are TRBV7-8 and TRBJ2-1; D possibly matches TRBD1 or TRBD2 (5 bases each). Sequencing was performed on CD4+ T cells sorted from blood, taken at week 0. The CDR3 DNA is TGTGCCAGCAGCGACCGGGGCACCTATCAGTTCTTC. Protein: CASSDRGTYQFF.